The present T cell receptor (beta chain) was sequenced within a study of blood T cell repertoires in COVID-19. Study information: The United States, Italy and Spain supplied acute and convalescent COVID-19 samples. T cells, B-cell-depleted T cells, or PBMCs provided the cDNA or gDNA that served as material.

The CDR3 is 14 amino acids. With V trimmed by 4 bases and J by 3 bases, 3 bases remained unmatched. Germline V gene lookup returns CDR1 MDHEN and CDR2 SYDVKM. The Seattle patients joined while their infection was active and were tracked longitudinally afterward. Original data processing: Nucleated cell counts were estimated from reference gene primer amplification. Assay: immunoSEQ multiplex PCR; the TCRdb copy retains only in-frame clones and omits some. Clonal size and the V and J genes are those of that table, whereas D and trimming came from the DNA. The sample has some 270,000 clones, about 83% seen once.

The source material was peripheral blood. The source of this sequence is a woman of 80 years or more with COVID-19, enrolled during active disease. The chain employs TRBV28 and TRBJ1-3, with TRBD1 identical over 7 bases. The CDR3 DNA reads TGTGCCAGCAGTTCGCAGGGGGATGGAAACACCATATATTTT. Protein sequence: CASSSQGDGNTIYF. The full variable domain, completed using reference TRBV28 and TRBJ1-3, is DVKVTQSSRYLVKRTGEKVFLECVQDMDHENMFWYRQDPGLGLRLIYFSYDVKMKEKGDIPEGYSVSREKKERFSLILESASTNQTSMYLCASSSQGDGNTIYFGEGSWLTVV.